Shown below are 26 T cell receptor beta chains from a single sample sequenced in a study of blood T cell repertoires in COVID-19. TCRdb keeps only in-frame clones here, not all; method: immunoSEQ multiplex PCR. The sample includes some 200,000 clones, approximately 80% seen only once; the top ten take 7.4%. The sequencing input was PBMCs or T cells enriched from blood (not recorded which). These receptors were taken from a middle-aged woman with acute COVID-19.

V is TRBV6-2 or TRBV6-3 and J is TRBJ1-6; 11 bases align to TRBD1. CDR1 is MNHEY, CDR2 SVGEGT, per germline. The CDR3 is made up of 17 amino acids. V dropped 4 bases and J dropped 6; count of bases not matched to a gene: 8. The CDR3 bases are TGTGCCAGCAGTTTCGCCCCGGACAGGGGGCCTAATTCACCCCTCCACTTT. Translated: CASSFAPDRGPNSPLHF.

The V and J genes are TRBV9 and TRBJ2-3; 8 bases map to TRBD2. Germline trimming cut 0 bases from V and 6 bases from J; bases unmatched to any gene: 9. In germline, CDR1 is SGDLS, CDR2 YYNGEE. The CDR3 loop spans 16 amino acids. Here the CDR3 DNA reads TGTGCCAGCAGCGTAGGTAGAAGCGGGGGTGGGGATACGCAGTATTTT. This encodes CASSVGRSGGGDTQYF.

The V and J genes are TRBV19 and TRBJ2-7; 11 bases line up with TRBD1. The CDR3 has 14 amino acids. The germline gives CDR1 LNHDA, CDR2 SQIVND (reference sequence). Germline trimming cut 6 bases from V and 2 bases from J; bases unmatched to any gene: 3. CDR3 sequence: CASSGTGGPYEQYF. The CDR3 coding sequence is TGTGCCAGTAGCGGGACAGGGGGGCCCTACGAGCAGTACTTC.

This chain connects TRBV18 to TRBJ2-1; TRBD2 agrees at 13 bases. Germline-derived CDR1 and CDR2 are KGHSH and LQKENI. The J segment lost 5 bases and the V segment lost 1 base, leaving 11 bases of the junction unmatched. This CDR3 is 19 amino acids long. The CDR3, as DNA: TGTGCCAGCTCACCACAAGAGTGGACTAGCGGGAGTTTGAACAATGAGCAGTTCTTC. Translated: CASSPQEWTSGSLNNEQFF.

The rearrangement links TRBV4-1 to TRBJ1-5; 10 bases are a match to TRBD1. Germline V gives CDR1 MGHRA, CDR2 YSYEKL. Germline trimming cut 6 bases from V and 5 bases from J; bases unmatched to any gene: 10. CDR3 size: 16 residues. The CDR3 region has the DNA TGCGCCAGCAGTCGCGACAGGGGGCGGGTCGATCAGCCCCAGCATTTT. This codes for CASSRDRGRVDQPQHF.

V gene TRBV6-5 combines with J gene TRBJ1-5; D unresolved. Germline-derived CDR1 and CDR2 are MNHEY and SVGAGI. V was clipped by 0 bases and J by 5 bases, with 11 bases between them. The CDR3 spans 15 residues. The CDR3 loop reads CASSYSTMADQPQHF. Written as DNA, the CDR3 is TGTGCCAGCAGTTACTCAACCATGGCTGATCAGCCCCAGCATTTT.

The chain links TRBV28 to TRBJ2-1; perhaps TRBD2 as D (6 bases). The CDR3 contains 15 residues. CDR1 MDHEN and CDR2 SYDVKM come from the germline V gene. V lost 3 bases and J 2 bases, leaving 11 bases between the germline ends. The CDR3 bases are TGTGCCAGCAGTTTCAGGCGGACTACCTACAATGAGCAGTTCTTC. Its translation: CASSFRRTTYNEQFF. Using reference TRBV28 and TRBJ2-1 for the parts outside the CDR3, the full variable domain is DVKVTQSSRYLVKRTGEKVFLECVQDMDHENMFWYRQDPGLGLRLIYFSYDVKMKEKGDIPEGYSVSREKKERFSLILESASTNQTSMYLCASSFRRTTYNEQFFGPGTRLTVL.

V is TRBV6-5 and J is TRBJ2-3; TRBD1 aligns across 7 bases. V trimming: 5 bases; J trimming: 3 bases; junction bases outside the gene matches: 8. The CDR3 runs to 15 residues. CDR1 and CDR2 (germline): MNHEY, SVGAGI. The CDR3 is CASSPLGGATDTQYF. For the CDR3, the DNA is TGTGCCAGCAGTCCTCTAGGGGGCGCGACAGATACGCAGTATTTT.

CDR3 sequence (DNA): TGTGCCAGCAGTATGGGACAGGGGTTTACTGAAAAACTGTTTTTT. Protein product: CASSMGQGFTEKLFF. The rearrangement uses TRBV6-5 and TRBJ1-4, with 10 bases lining up with TRBD1. The CDR3 has 15 amino acids. J was trimmed by 7 bases and V by 5 bases; bases with no gene match: 7. The V gene's germline CDR1 is MNHEY and CDR2 SVGAGI.

The rearrangement links TRBV7-9 to TRBJ2-1; D is possibly TRBD1 (6 bases). V dropped 5 bases and J dropped 9 bases, with 14 bases sitting between them. This CDR3 has 13 residues. Germline assignment: CDR1 SEHNR and CDR2 FQNEAQ (reference sequence). The CDR3 is CASSLTGNSEQFF. The CDR3 nucleotides read TGTGCCAGCAGCCTAACAGGGAATTCTGAGCAGTTCTTC.

The rearrangement uses TRBV7-3 and TRBJ2-2, with D possibly being TRBD2 (6 bases). The CDR3 sequence is 18 residues long. The germline V and J ends were trimmed by 2 bases and 0 bases, with 16 bases remaining between them. Germline V gene lookup returns CDR1 SGHTA and CDR2 FQGTGA. For the CDR3, the DNA is TGTGCCAGCAGCTTATTCCGTATAGGACTAACGAACACCGGGGAGCTGTTTTTT. Its protein is CASSLFRIGLTNTGELFF.

The rearrangement joins TRBV2 to TRBJ1-6; D may be TRBD1 (5 bases). V lost 6 bases to trimming and J lost 5 bases, with 17 bases between them. This CDR3 spans 16 amino acids. Germline V lookup: CDR1 SNHLY, CDR2 FYNNEI. The chain's CDR3 is CASRVLRGVHNSPLHF. The CDR3 DNA reads TGTGCCAGCAGGGTTCTTAGGGGTGTCCATAATTCACCCCTCCACTTT.

This clone was detected a few times. V usage is TRBV28 and J usage is TRBJ1-4; 9 nucleotides match TRBD1. Looked up from germline, CDR1 is MDHEN and CDR2 is SYDVKM. This CDR3 comprises 15 residues. V gave up 7 bases and J gave up 8 bases; unmatched junction bases: 11. The CDR3 here is CASTLAGQGDEKLFF. The CDR3 nucleotides are TGTGCCAGCACCCTTGCGGGACAGGGTGACGAAAAACTGTTTTTT.

This clone was seen a single time. CDR3 in DNA: TGTGCCAGCAGCTTAGGGACAGCTACCTACGAGCAGTACTTC. Its translation: CASSLGTATYEQYF. V gene TRBV11-2 combines with J gene TRBJ2-7; D might be TRBD1 (6 bases). Trimming shortened V by 1 base and J by 2 bases, and 9 bases separated the two germline ends. CDR1 and CDR2 from the germline V gene are SGHAT and FQNNGV. There are 14 residues in the CDR3.

The chain has TRBV5-6 and TRBJ2-7, with D possibly matching TRBD2 (5 bases). Trimming took off 1 base at V and 2 bases at J, with 10 bases between the two ends. The CDR3 covers 14 residues. In germline, CDR1 is SGHDT, CDR2 YYEEEE. The CDR3 is CASSLRGRAYEQYF. CDR3 DNA sequence: TGTGCCAGCAGCTTGCGGGGTAGGGCCTACGAGCAGTACTTC.

The genes are TRBV15 and TRBJ2-2; 13 nucleotides align to TRBD2. Trimming removed 5 bases from V and 0 bases from J; junction bases left unmatched: 0. Per germline, CDR1 LNHNV and CDR2 YYDKDF (reference sequence). The CDR3 totals 16 residues. CDR3 nucleotide sequence: TGTGCCACCAGCGGACTAGCGGGAGCGAACACCGGGGAGCTGTTTTTT. Its protein is CATSGLAGANTGELFF.

The chain carries TRBV5-1 and TRBJ2-1; a possible D gene is TRBD2 (6 bases). V lost 4 bases to trimming and J lost 0 bases, with 20 bases between them. The CDR3 is 18 residues long. The germline V gene has CDR1 SGHRS and CDR2 YFSETQ. The CDR3 loop is CASSALGVDGSSYNEQFF. In nucleotides, the CDR3 is TGCGCCAGCAGCGCCCTGGGAGTTGACGGGAGCTCCTACAATGAGCAGTTCTTC.

The CDR3: CASSYRLAGEHNEQFF. The CDR3 nucleotides are TGTGCCAGCAGTTACCGACTAGCGGGGGAGCACAATGAGCAGTTCTTC. The chain carries TRBV6-5 and TRBJ2-1; TRBD2 aligns across 12 bases. The germline V gene encodes CDR1 MNHEY and CDR2 SVGAGI. Trimming at V came to 2 bases and at J to 5 bases, leaving 4 bases not matched to a gene. CDR3 length equals 16 residues.

The chain combines TRBV5-4 with TRBJ2-2; D possibly corresponds to TRBD2 (5 bases). This CDR3 is built from 16 residues. V lost 0 bases to trimming and J lost 0 bases, with 9 bases between them. CDR1 is SGHNT and CDR2 is YYREEE in the germline V gene (reference sequence). The chain's CDR3 is CASSLEGLPNTGELFF. The CDR3 region has the DNA TGTGCCAGCAGCTTGGAAGGACTTCCGAACACCGGGGAGCTGTTTTTT.

The chain couples TRBV29-1 to TRBJ1-1; D is unresolved. Germline values: CDR1 SQVTM, CDR2 ANQGSEA. V was trimmed by 7 bases and J by 11 bases, leaving 17 bases between them. The CDR3 length is 11 residues. The CDR3, as DNA: TGCAGCGACGACGGGGTTAAAGAGGCTTTCTTT. Its translation is CSDDGVKEAFF. Based on the CDR3 plus reference TRBV29-1 and TRBJ1-1, the full variable domain is SAVISQKPSRDICQRGTSLTIQCQVDSQVTMMFWYRQQPGQSLTLIATANQGSEATYESGFVIDKFPISRPNLTFSTLTVSNMSPEDSSIYLCSDDGVKEAFFGQGTRLTVV.

The chain has TRBV7-9 and TRBJ2-1, with 7 bases fitting TRBD2. This CDR3 has 13 residues. CDR1 and CDR2 (germline): SEHNR, FQNEAQ (reference sequence). Trimming at V came to 0 bases and at J to 7 bases, leaving 0 bases not matched to a gene. CDR3: CASSLAGGNEQFF. The CDR3, as DNA: TGTGCCAGCAGCTTAGCGGGAGGGAATGAGCAGTTCTTC.

V usage is TRBV7-6 and J usage is TRBJ1-4; no definite D call. Per germline, CDR1 SGHVS and CDR2 FNYEAQ. The CDR3 sequence is 12 residues long. V lost 5 bases and J 5 bases, leaving 6 bases between the germline ends. The CDR3 region has the DNA TGTGCCAGCAGCCCAGTAAATGAAAAACTGTTTTTT. Translation gives CASSPVNEKLFF.

V gene TRBV24-1 combines with J gene TRBJ2-1, with unresolved D. CDR1 and CDR2 from the germline V gene are KGHDR and SFDVKD. V lost 5 bases and J lost 5, with 6 bases in between. The CDR3 length is 12 residues. The CDR3 sequence: CATSARNNEQFF. CDR3 bases: TGTGCCACCAGTGCCAGAAACAATGAGCAGTTCTTC.

The V and J genes are TRBV11-2 and TRBJ1-5; D gene uncertain. This CDR3 spans 14 amino acids. Germline V CDR1 and CDR2: SGHAT, FQNNGV. Trimming took 2 bases from V and 3 from J, leaving 8 bases between them. This CDR3 reads CASSLTAHNQPQHF. The CDR3 DNA reads as TGTGCCAGCAGCTTAACAGCTCACAATCAGCCCCAGCATTTT.

The chain combines TRBV2 with TRBJ1-1; 7 nucleotides match TRBD1. The CDR3 totals 12 residues. CDR1 and CDR2 from the germline V gene are SNHLY and FYNNEI. V was clipped by 6 bases and J by 10 bases; unmatched bases: 8. CDR3 DNA: TGTGCCAGCAGACAAAGGACAGGCATAGCTTTCTTT. Amino acids: CASRQRTGIAFF.

The chain uses TRBV19 and TRBJ1-1, with D tentatively TRBD1 (5 bases). Germline V CDR1 and CDR2: LNHDA, SQIVND (reference sequence). Trimming removed 5 bases at V and 1 base at J, with 11 bases between. This CDR3 is built from 14 residues. CDR3 in DNA: TGTGCCAGTAGTCCTGGGGGGGGGAACACTGAAGCTTTCTTT. This codes for CASSPGGGNTEAFF.